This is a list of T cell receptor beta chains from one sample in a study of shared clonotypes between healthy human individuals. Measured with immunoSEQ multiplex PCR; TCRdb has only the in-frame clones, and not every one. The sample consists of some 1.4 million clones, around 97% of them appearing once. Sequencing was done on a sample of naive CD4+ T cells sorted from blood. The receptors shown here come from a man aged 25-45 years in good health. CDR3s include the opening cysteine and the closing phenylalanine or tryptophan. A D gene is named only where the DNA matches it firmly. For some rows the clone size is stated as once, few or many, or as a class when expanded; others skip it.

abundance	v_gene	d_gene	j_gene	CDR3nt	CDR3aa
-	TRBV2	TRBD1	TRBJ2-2	TGTGCCAGCGGGATACAGGGGGCCGGCGGGGAGCTGTTTTTT	CASGIQGAGGELFF
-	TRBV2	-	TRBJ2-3	TGTGCCAGCAGTGAACTTCGGGGCCTTTTCCCAGATACGCAGTATTTT	CASSELRGLFPDTQYF
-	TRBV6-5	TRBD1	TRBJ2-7	TGTGCCAGCAGTTACCTAGGACAGGGGAAGAACTACGAGCAGTACTTC	CASSYLGQGKNYEQYF
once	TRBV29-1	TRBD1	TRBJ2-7	TGCAGCGCCGGGGCAGGGGGAGAGCAGTACTTC	CSAGAGGEQYF
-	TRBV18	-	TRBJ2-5	TGTGCCAGCTCACGATATCGACAGGCCGACCAAGAGACCCAGTACTTC	CASSRYRQADQETQYF
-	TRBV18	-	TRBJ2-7	TGTGCCAGCTCACCCCGGAGCTCCTACGAGCAGTACTTC	CASSPRSSYEQYF
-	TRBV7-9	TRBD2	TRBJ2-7	TGTGCCAGCAGCTCCCCCAGGATACAGCGGGAGTCGGCCGAGCAGTACTTC	CASSSPRIQRESAEQYF
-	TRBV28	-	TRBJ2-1	TGTGCCAGCAGTGGTGCCGAGGGGGGATCCTACAATGAGCAGTTCTTC	CASSGAEGGSYNEQFF
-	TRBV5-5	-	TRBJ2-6	TGTGCCAGCAGCTTGGATACAGGGTCTGGGGCCAACGTCCTGACTTTC	CASSLDTGSGANVLTF
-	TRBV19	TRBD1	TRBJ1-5	TGTGCCAGTAGGCCTATGGACAGGGGCCCCAATCAGCCCCAGCATTTT	CASRPMDRGPNQPQHF
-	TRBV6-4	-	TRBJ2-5	TGTGCCAGCAGTGACTTCCGACACCTTCACTTC	CASSDFRHLHF
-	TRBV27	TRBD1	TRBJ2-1	TGTGCCAGCCGCCGAAGAGGGGGCAGTTCGTACAATGAGCAGTTCTTC	CASRRRGGSSYNEQFF
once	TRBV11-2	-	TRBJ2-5	TGTGCCAGCAGCTTAAACAGGTGGAGGCAAGAGACCCAGTACTTC	CASSLNRWRQETQYF
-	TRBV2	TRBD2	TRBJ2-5	TGTGCCAGCATGCTAGCGGGAGGGGAGACCCAGTACTTC	CASMLAGGETQYF
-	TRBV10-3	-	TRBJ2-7	TGTGCCATCAGTGATTCCCGAGGAGGACCTAGCTCCTACGAGCAGTACTTC	CAISDSRGGPSSYEQYF
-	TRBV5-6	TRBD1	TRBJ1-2	TGTGCCAGCAGGCCTCTCCAGGGGGCGCGAGACTATGGCTACACCTTC	CASRPLQGARDYGYTF
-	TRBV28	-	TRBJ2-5	TGTGCCAGCAGAACCACCCTCCCCCAAGAGACCCAGTACTTC	CASRTTLPQETQYF
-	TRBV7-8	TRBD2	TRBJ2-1	TGTGCCAGCAGTTTAAGGGCGGGAGGTACCTACAATGAGCAGTTCTTC	CASSLRAGGTYNEQFF
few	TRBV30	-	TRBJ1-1	TGTGCCTGGAGTCTGGGGGCCGGGGCTTTCTTT	CAWSLGAGAFF
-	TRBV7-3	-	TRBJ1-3	TGTGCCAGCAGCTTAAGTGGCGGAAACACCATATATTTT	CASSLSGGNTIYF
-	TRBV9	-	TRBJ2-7	TGTGCCAGCAGCGTCGGACTCGAGTACGAGCAGTACTTC	CASSVGLEYEQYF
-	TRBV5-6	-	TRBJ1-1	TGTGCCAGCAGCTTACAGGGAAACACTGAAGCTTTCTTT	CASSLQGNTEAFF
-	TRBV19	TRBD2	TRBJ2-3	TGTGCCAGTAGTTTCAGGACTAGCTCGGTCACAGATACGCAGTATTTT	CASSFRTSSVTDTQYF
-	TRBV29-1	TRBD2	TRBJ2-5	TGCAGCGTTGAAACTAGCGGGAGGGCTCGGGAGACCCAGTACTTC	CSVETSGRARETQYF
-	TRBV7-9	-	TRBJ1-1	TGTGCCAGCAGCTTAGGGGAACGGCTGAACACTGAAGCTTTCTTT	CASSLGERLNTEAFF
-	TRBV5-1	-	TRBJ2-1	TGCGCCAGCAGCTTGGGTCCGAGCTCCTACAATGAGCAGTTCTTC	CASSLGPSSYNEQFF
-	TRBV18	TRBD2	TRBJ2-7	TGTGCCAGCTCAGGAGGACTAGCGGGAACTATAGAGCAGTACTTC	CASSGGLAGTIEQYF
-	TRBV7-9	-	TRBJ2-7	TGTGCCAGCAGCTTATTCGGAGGCCGCCGGAGTTACGAGCAGTACTTC	CASSLFGGRRSYEQYF
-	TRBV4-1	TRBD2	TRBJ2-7	TGCGCCAGCAGTGGACTAGCGGGAGTAGTAAAGGGCGAGCAGTACTTC	CASSGLAGVVKGEQYF
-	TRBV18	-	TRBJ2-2	TGTGCCGGGGCAGGGGAGAACACCGGGGAGCTGTTTTTT	CAGAGENTGELFF
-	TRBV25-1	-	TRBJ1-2	TGTGCCAGCAGTGAGTACGGACCGATATATGGCTACACCTTC	CASSEYGPIYGYTF
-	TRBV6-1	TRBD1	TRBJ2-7	TGTGCCAGCAGTGACGGGACAGGAGATAACTACGAGCAGTACTTC	CASSDGTGDNYEQYF
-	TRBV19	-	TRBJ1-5	TGTGCCAGTAGCCGGAATTTCTGGACAGATAATCAGCCCCAGCATTTT	CASSRNFWTDNQPQHF
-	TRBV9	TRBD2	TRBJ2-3	TGTGCCAGCAGCGTAGGGTTAGCGGGAATTGAAGATACGCAGTATTTT	CASSVGLAGIEDTQYF
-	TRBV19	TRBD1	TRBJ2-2	TGTGCCAGTAGTATGGCTCAGGGGGCCGGGGAGCTGTTTTTT	CASSMAQGAGELFF
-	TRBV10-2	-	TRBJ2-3	TGCGCCAGCAGTGAGTCCGGCGGGCTTGGAACAGATACGCAGTATTTT	CASSESGGLGTDTQYF
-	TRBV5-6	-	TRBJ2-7	TGTGCCAGCAGCTTGGAGGCCCGAGAGCAGTACTTC	CASSLEAREQYF
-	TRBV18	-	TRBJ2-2	TGTGCCAGCTCCCCCGACAAAACCGGGGAGCTGTTTTTT	CASSPDKTGELFF
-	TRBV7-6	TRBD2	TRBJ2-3	TGTGCCAGCAGCTCGATTGTGGGCGGGAGTTCCCTGGGGACGCAGTATTTT	CASSSIVGGSSLGTQYF
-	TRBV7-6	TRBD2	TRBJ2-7	TGTGCCAGCAGCCGACTAGCGGGAGGGTCTGGCGAGCAGTACTTC	CASSRLAGGSGEQYF
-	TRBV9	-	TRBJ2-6	TGTGCCAGCACTCGCACGCCTGGGGCCAACGTCCTGACTTTC	CASTRTPGANVLTF
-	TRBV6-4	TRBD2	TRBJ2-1	TGTGCCAGCAGCCTTAAGACTAGCGGGAGGAGGGGGGTACGCAATGAGCAGTTCTTC	CASSLKTSGRRGVRNEQFF
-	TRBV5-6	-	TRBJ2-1	TGTGCCAGCAGCATAACTAGGTACGGCTACAATGAGCAGTTCTTC	CASSITRYGYNEQFF
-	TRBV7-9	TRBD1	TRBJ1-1	TGTGCCAGCAGCTTAGAGCGGGGGACAGCCCCTTTCTTT	CASSLERGTAPFF
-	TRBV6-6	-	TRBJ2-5	TGTGCCAGCAGTTACTCCACCCTGGGAGAGACCCAGTACTTC	CASSYSTLGETQYF
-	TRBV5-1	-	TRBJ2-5	TGCGCCAGCAGCTTGGGACATATCCAAGAGACCCAGTACTTC	CASSLGHIQETQYF
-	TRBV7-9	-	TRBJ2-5	TGTGCCAGCAGCTTAGCCGACAGGACGGCTAAGAGGGCCCAGTACTTC	CASSLADRTAKRAQYF
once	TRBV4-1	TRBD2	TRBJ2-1	TGCGCCAGCAGCCAGGGACTAGGGATCGTGGAGTTCTTC	CASSQGLGIVEFF
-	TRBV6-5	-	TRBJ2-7	TGTGCCAGCAGTTCGGGCCTAGGGGGAGGCTACGAGCAGTACTTC	CASSSGLGGGYEQYF
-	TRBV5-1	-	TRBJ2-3	TGCGCCAGCAGCTTGGCCGGATGGAGCACAGATACGCAGTATTTT	CASSLAGWSTDTQYF
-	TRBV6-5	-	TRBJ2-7	TGTGCCAGCAGCCGTACAGTAACCTACGAGCAGTACTTC	CASSRTVTYEQYF
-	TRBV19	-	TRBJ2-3	TGTGCCAGTAGTATAGGGCAGGGAAGCGCCCCAGATACGCAGTATTTT	CASSIGQGSAPDTQYF